What follows are 27 T cell receptor beta chains derived from one specimen sequenced in a study of T cell responses to AZD1222 COVID-19 vaccine. Repertoires were generated with immunoSEQ multiplex PCR, while TCRdb's copy carries only in-frame clones and drops some. The sample shows around 100,000 clones, 70% to 90% of them seen only once. The input for sequencing was peripheral blood, taken on day 0 of MenACWY control vaccination. The origin of the receptors is an adult in good health.

V is TRBV28 and J is TRBJ1-6; D possibly corresponds to TRBD1 (5 bases). Germline CDR1 MDHEN, CDR2 SYDVKM. CDR3 length equals 14 residues. Trimming pared 4 bases from V and 11 bases from J, leaving 15 bases between. Here the CDR3 DNA reads TGTGCCAGCAGTTCGCAGGGTTACCCCACACCCCTCCACTTT. Amino acid sequence: CASSSQGYPTPLHF.

This sequence joins TRBV9 and TRBJ2-7, with TRBD2 as a possible D gene (7 bases). This CDR3 comprises 16 residues. The V end lost 4 bases, the J end lost 4 bases, and 21 bases lay between the germline ends. Per germline, CDR1 SGDLS and CDR2 YYNGEE. The CDR3 loop is CASSPGAGVGLYEQYF. For the CDR3, the DNA is TGTGCCAGCAGCCCGGGGGCGGGAGTGGGCCTTTACGAGCAGTACTTC.

This clone was found a few times. The chain has TRBV5-6 and TRBJ1-3, with unresolved D. Per the germline V gene, CDR1 is SGHDT and CDR2 is YYEEEE. CDR3 length: 18 amino acids. V lost 3 bases and J 1 base, leaving 20 bases between the germline ends. CDR3 sequence reads: CASSSYGRVRLSGNTIYF. The CDR3 coding sequence is TGTGCCAGCAGCTCATACGGACGGGTTCGATTGTCTGGAAACACCATATATTTT. The variable domain in full, with the rest retrieved from reference TRBV5-6 and TRBJ1-3, is DAGVTQSPTHLIKTRGQQVTLRCSPKSGHDTVSWYQQALGQGPQFIFQYYEEEERQRGNFPDRFSGHQFPNYSSELNVNALLLGDSALYLCASSSYGRVRLSGNTIYFGEGSWLTVV.

This chain joins TRBV4-1 and TRBJ2-7; TRBD1 matches at 12 bases. In germline, CDR1 is MGHRA, CDR2 YSYEKL. The CDR3 length is 17 residues. V lost 4 bases, J lost 3 bases, and 10 bases stayed unmatched. The CDR3 bases are TGCGCCAGCAGCCTCCACCCCGGGACAGGGGGCAGCTACGAGCAGTACTTC. It is translated as CASSLHPGTGGSYEQYF.

The rearrangement joins TRBV5-4 to TRBJ1-6; TRBD1 aligns across 7 bases. The germline gives CDR1 SGHNT, CDR2 YYREEE (reference sequence). The V gene end was trimmed by 3 bases and the J gene end by 0 bases; junction bases not matched to a gene: 6. CDR3 length equals 17 residues. CDR3 region: CASSSRTGSSYNSPLHF. In DNA, the CDR3 is TGTGCCAGCAGCTCACGGACAGGCAGCTCCTATAATTCACCCCTCCACTTT.

In nucleotides, the CDR3 is TGCGCCAGCAGCCCCGGGACAGGATATACCTACGAGCAGTACTTC. Translated: CASSPGTGYTYEQYF. The J gene is TRBJ2-7, the V gene TRBV5-1; 8 nucleotides line up with TRBD1. Germline V gene data show CDR1 as SGHRS and CDR2 as YFSETQ. V trimming: 4 bases; J trimming: 2 bases; junction bases outside the gene matches: 8. The CDR3 runs to 15 residues.

The V gene is TRBV4-1, the J gene TRBJ2-5, with a possible D match to TRBD2 (6 bases). This CDR3 comprises 13 residues. The germline gives CDR1 MGHRA, CDR2 YSYEKL. Trimming cost V 4 bases and J 2 bases, with 8 bases left between them. The chain's CDR3 is CASSRGRQETQYF. The CDR3 DNA follows: TGCGCCAGCAGCCGGGGGAGGCAAGAGACCCAGTACTTC.

This clone was seen once. The chain carries TRBV19 and TRBJ1-1; possibly TRBD1 for D (5 bases). Trimming pared 4 bases from V and 3 bases from J, leaving 12 bases between. The germline V gene encodes CDR1 LNHDA and CDR2 SQIVND (reference sequence). The CDR3 spans 14 residues. The CDR3: CASSNGGDDTEAFF. The CDR3 DNA reads TGTGCCAGTAGTAACGGAGGGGATGACACTGAAGCTTTCTTT.

The J gene is TRBJ2-1, the V gene TRBV18, with D maybe TRBD2 (6 bases). Deletions cut 4 bases from V and 4 bases from J, with 11 bases between. From germline, CDR1 is KGHSH and CDR2 LQKENI. This CDR3 spans 14 amino acids. The CDR3 sequence is CASSLGTLYNEQFF. The CDR3 DNA sequence: TGTGCCAGCTCACTCGGGACTCTATACAATGAGCAGTTCTTC.

The rearrangement links TRBV21-1 to TRBJ1-4. TRBV21-1 is termed a pseudogene. This CDR3 has 18 amino acids. CDR3 sequence: CASSKTLQPKIRDEKLFF. CDR3 nucleotides: TGTGCCAGCAGCAAAACCCTCCAGCCGAAGATAAGAGATGAAAAACTGTTTTTT.

Concerning this clone: The sample contains more than one DNA sequence encoding this CDR3. This rearrangement joins TRBV5-4 to TRBJ1-3; D remains ambiguous. The CDR3 is 14 residues long. CDR1 SGHNT and CDR2 YYREEE come from the germline V gene (reference sequence). V was trimmed by 2 bases and J by 4 bases, leaving 10 bases between them. Here the CDR3 reads CASSLSGSGNTIYF. The CDR3 DNA follows: TGTGCCAGCAGCTTATCAGGTAGCGGAAACACCATATATTTT.

The rearrangement uses TRBV29-1 and TRBJ2-5, with 16 positions matching TRBD2. CDR1 is SQVTM, CDR2 ANQGSEA, per germline. V shed 6 bases and J 4 bases; nucleotides not matched to a gene: 14. This CDR3 is 18 amino acids long. The CDR3 region is CSVRSSGLAGGPGETQYF. DNA of the CDR3: TGCAGCGTCCGAAGCTCGGGACTAGCGGGAGGGCCGGGAGAGACCCAGTACTTC. The full variable domain, completed using reference TRBV29-1 and TRBJ2-5, is SAVISQKPSRDICQRGTSLTIQCQVDSQVTMMFWYRQQPGQSLTLIATANQGSEATYESGFVIDKFPISRPNLTFSTLTVSNMSPEDSSIYLCSVRSSGLAGGPGETQYFGPGTRLLVL.

This sequence joins TRBV6-5 and TRBJ2-7, with D possibly matching TRBD2 (6 bases). Germline lookup yields CDR1 MNHEY and CDR2 SVGAGI. Trimming cost V 5 bases and J 4 bases, with 15 bases left between them. The CDR3 totals 14 residues. As DNA, the CDR3 is TGTGCCAGCAGTCTCCGGGACTCACTTTACGAGCAGTACTTC. This codes for CASSLRDSLYEQYF.

The chain employs TRBV6-5 and TRBJ1-4, with a tentative D call TRBD1 (6 bases). Per germline, CDR1 MNHEY and CDR2 SVGAGI. Trimming cost V 5 bases and J 1 base, with 8 bases left between them. CDR3 length: 14 residues. CDR3 protein: CASSRQVTNEKLFF. The CDR3 DNA is TGTGCCAGCAGTAGACAGGTAACTAATGAAAAACTGTTTTTT.

The rearrangement uses TRBV19 and TRBJ1-4, with 10 positions matching TRBD1. Germline trimming cut 5 bases from V and 6 bases from J; bases unmatched to any gene: 9. CDR1 is LNHDA and CDR2 is SQIVND in the germline V gene (reference sequence). The CDR3 sequence is 16 residues long. This CDR3 reads CASSLKTGTGDEKLFF. The CDR3, as DNA: TGTGCCAGTAGTCTCAAAACCGGGACAGGGGATGAAAAACTGTTTTTT.

This rearrangement joins TRBV25-1 to TRBJ1-2; D is ambiguous. The CDR3 runs 14 residues. Germline assignment: CDR1 MGHDK and CDR2 SYGVNS. Deletions cut 5 bases from V and 3 bases from J, with 13 bases between. The CDR3 bases are TGTGCCAGCAGTAAGTCCATTCTAGACTATGGCTACACCTTC. It yields the protein CASSKSILDYGYTF.

The V call is TRBV6-5, the J call TRBJ2-7; TRBD2 is a possible D gene (6 bases). Germline-derived CDR1 and CDR2 are MNHEY and SVGAGI. Trimming shortened V by 2 bases and J by 4 bases, and 12 bases separated the two germline ends. The CDR3 spans 14 residues. The CDR3 sequence is CASSYAEGRYEQYF. The DNA of the CDR3 is TGTGCCAGCAGTTACGCTGAGGGGAGGTACGAGCAGTACTTC.

This chain joins TRBV5-3 and TRBJ2-1; D gene unclear. TRBV5-3 is classed as an ORF, of uncertain function. The length of the CDR3 is 15 residues. The germline V and J ends were trimmed by 0 bases and 1 base, with 8 bases remaining between them. The chain's CDR3 is CARSLGKGSYNEQFF. For the CDR3, the DNA is TGTGCCAGAAGCTTGGGTAAAGGGTCCTACAATGAGCAGTTCTTC.

This clone came up a few times. The V gene is TRBV19, the J gene TRBJ1-1, with D possibly matching TRBD1 (6 bases). The germline V gene encodes CDR1 LNHDA and CDR2 SQIVND (reference sequence). The length of the CDR3 is 15 residues. V gave up 8 bases and J gave up 1 base, with 17 bases separating them. The CDR3 loop reads CASRKGQRTNTEAFF. CDR3 coding DNA: TGTGCCAGTCGAAAAGGACAGAGGACGAACACTGAAGCTTTCTTT.

The chain is built from TRBV6-5 and TRBJ2-5, with TRBD1 identical over 9 bases. CDR1 is MNHEY, CDR2 SVGAGI, per germline. V was clipped by 6 bases and J by 2 bases; unmatched bases: 4. The CDR3 consists of 14 residues. CDR3 amino acids: CASRLTGGQETQYF. CDR3 sequence (DNA): TGTGCCAGCAGGCTGACAGGGGGGCAAGAGACCCAGTACTTC.

V and J are TRBV28 and TRBJ1-4, with D unresolved. Trimming shortened V by 1 base and J by 8 bases, and 11 bases separated the two germline ends. Per germline, CDR1 MDHEN and CDR2 SYDVKM. The CDR3 covers 14 residues. The CDR3 DNA reads as TGTGCCAGCAGTTTATCAGGACTTCGGGAAAAACTGTTTTTT. This sequence encodes CASSLSGLREKLFF.

The chain links TRBV21-1 to TRBJ1-2; the table calls TRBD1, which could not be checked here. TRBV21-1 constitutes a pseudogene. The CDR3 is 17 amino acids. For the CDR3, the DNA is TGTGCCAGCAGCAAAGCGCAGGCAGGGGAATGGGGCTATGGCTACACCTTC. Its translation is CASSKAQAGEWGYGYTF.

V and J are TRBV29-1 and TRBJ1-1, with 7 bases matching TRBD1. V dropped 6 bases and J dropped 0; count of bases not matched to a gene: 7. This CDR3 has 14 amino acids. Germline V gene data show CDR1 as SQVTM and CDR2 as ANQGSEA. This CDR3 reads CSVEGTAMNTEAFF. CDR3 coding DNA: TGCAGCGTCGAGGGGACAGCTATGAACACTGAAGCTTTCTTT.

The chain is built from TRBV9 and TRBJ2-1; the match to TRBD1 covers 8 bases. Germline values: CDR1 SGDLS, CDR2 YYNGEE. This CDR3 is 15 amino acids long. The junction had 5 bases not matched to a gene; V was cut back by 4 bases and J by 2 bases. The chain's CDR3 is CASSPPDRAYNEQFF. Here the CDR3 DNA reads TGTGCCAGCAGCCCCCCGGACAGGGCCTACAATGAGCAGTTCTTC.

This clone was picked up a small number of times. The rearrangement joins TRBV28 to TRBJ2-5; D may be TRBD2 (6 bases). There are 15 residues in the CDR3. CDR1 and CDR2 (germline): MDHEN, SYDVKM. V was trimmed by 6 bases and J by 4 bases, leaving 18 bases between them. The CDR3 region is CASSHRGAGRETQYF. The DNA of the CDR3 is TGTGCCAGCAGCCACCGCGGGGCAGGGAGAGAGACCCAGTACTTC.

The gene calls are TRBV9 and TRBJ2-5; the D gene is possibly TRBD1 (5 bases). Trimming removed 4 bases at V and 5 bases at J, with 15 bases between. The CDR3 is 14 amino acids. Germline V gives CDR1 SGDLS, CDR2 YYNGEE. CDR3: CASSTDTQWETQYF. The CDR3 bases are TGTGCCAGCAGCACGGACACCCAGTGGGAGACCCAGTACTTC.

V gene TRBV2 combines with J gene TRBJ1-5; 8 nucleotides match TRBD1. This CDR3 is built from 14 residues. V gave up 4 bases and J gave up 6 bases; unmatched junction bases: 5. Germline loops: CDR1 SNHLY, CDR2 FYNNEI. The CDR3 loop reads CASSARQGIQPQHF. In DNA form, the CDR3 reads TGTGCCAGCAGTGCAAGACAGGGGATTCAGCCCCAGCATTTT.